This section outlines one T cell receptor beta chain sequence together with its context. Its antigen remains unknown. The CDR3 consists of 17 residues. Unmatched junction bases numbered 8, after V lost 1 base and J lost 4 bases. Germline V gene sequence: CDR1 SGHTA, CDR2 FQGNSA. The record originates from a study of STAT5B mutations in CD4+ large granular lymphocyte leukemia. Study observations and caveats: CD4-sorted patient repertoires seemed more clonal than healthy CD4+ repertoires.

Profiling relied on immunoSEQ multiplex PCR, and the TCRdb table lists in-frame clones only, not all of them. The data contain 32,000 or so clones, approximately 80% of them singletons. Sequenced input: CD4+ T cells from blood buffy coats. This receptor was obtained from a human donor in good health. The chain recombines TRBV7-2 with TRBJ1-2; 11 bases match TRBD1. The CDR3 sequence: CASSLGGTGGWGYGYTF. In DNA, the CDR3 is TGTGCCAGCAGCTTAGGGGGGACAGGGGGTTGGGGCTATGGCTACACCTTC.